These T cell receptor beta chains were read from a single sample in a study of cytomegalovirus exposure and HLA in healthy donors. Data came from immunoSEQ multiplex PCR; TCRdb stores just in-frame clones and leaves some out. Of about 180,000 clones listed, about 80% are singletons. Sequencing was done on a sample of PBMCs. These receptors were obtained from a woman aged 40 to 55 in good health and CMV-seronegative. The conserved cysteine and the conserved F or W are not part of the CDR3 here.

J gene: TRBJ2-6
V gene: TRBV7-8
CDR3 protein: ASSLAGTGGRGANVLT

J gene: TRBJ1-2
V gene: TRBV19
CDR3 protein: ASSIGGVPNYGYT

J gene: TRBJ2-2
V gene: TRBV11-1
CDR3 protein: ASSPEGQGNTGELF

J gene: TRBJ1-5
V gene: TRBV29-1
CDR3 protein: SVARGTNQPQH

J gene: TRBJ1-5
V gene: TRBV6-1
CDR3 protein: ASSDFGTGEPNQPQH

J gene: TRBJ2-5
V gene: TRBV5-4
CDR3 protein: ASSRPNVQGETQY

J gene: TRBJ1-2
V gene: TRBV6-5
CDR3 protein: ASSYEGCGYT

J gene: TRBJ1-1
V gene: TRBV5-1
CDR3 protein: ASSWGNGGEAF

J gene: TRBJ1-1
V gene: TRBV7-9
CDR3 protein: SSSLHNTEAF

J gene: TRBJ2-7
V gene: TRBV4-3
CDR3 protein: ASSQELQDSRY

J gene: TRBJ2-7
V gene: TRBV6-1
CDR3 protein: ASREGTPRRVADSYEQY

J gene: TRBJ2-7
V gene: TRBV7-6
CDR3 protein: ASSARQGSSYEQY

J gene: TRBJ2-7
V gene: TRBV5-6
CDR3 protein: ASSPSGRAYEQY

J gene: TRBJ1-1
V gene: TRBV27
CDR3 protein: ASISYTEAF

J gene: TRBJ2-5
V gene: TRBV7-8
CDR3 protein: ASSTGDFQETQY

J gene: TRBJ2-2
V gene: TRBV7-7
CDR3 protein: ASSLLSGASAGELF

J gene: TRBJ2-2
V gene: TRBV6-5
CDR3 protein: ASSYLQGMGTGELF

J gene: TRBJ2-7
V gene: TRBV27
CDR3 protein: ASSSSGDEQY

J gene: TRBJ1-4
V gene: TRBV9
CDR3 protein: ASSVKGANEKLF

J gene: TRBJ2-7
V gene: TRBV5-4
CDR3 protein: ASSLVFGEVAGTYEQY

J gene: TRBJ2-7
V gene: TRBV28
CDR3 protein: ASSLWTERTRYEQY

J gene: TRBJ2-2
V gene: TRBV10-3
CDR3 protein: AISEGQRANTGELF

J gene: TRBJ2-2
V gene: TRBV19
CDR3 protein: ASSSGVNTGELF

J gene: TRBJ1-1
V gene: TRBV14
CDR3 protein: ASSQGWAGRGAEAF

J gene: TRBJ2-1
V gene: TRBV6-5
CDR3 protein: ASSYFPTSGTGEQF

J gene: TRBJ1-1
V gene: TRBV6-5
CDR3 protein: ASSSPPGEAF

J gene: TRBJ1-1
V gene: TRBV7-6
CDR3 protein: ASSLETGVSWRNTEAF

J gene: TRBJ2-5
V gene: TRBV19
CDR3 protein: ASKRTGDRETQY

J gene: TRBJ1-5
V gene: TRBV7-9
CDR3 protein: ASSLGVGAQPQH

J gene: TRBJ1-1
V gene: TRBV18
CDR3 protein: ASSPIGTVTGTEAF

J gene: TRBJ1-1
V gene: TRBV11-3
CDR3 protein: ASSLDLRDRITEAF

J gene: TRBJ2-5
V gene: TRBV29-1
CDR3 protein: SVEPGQGDHQETQY